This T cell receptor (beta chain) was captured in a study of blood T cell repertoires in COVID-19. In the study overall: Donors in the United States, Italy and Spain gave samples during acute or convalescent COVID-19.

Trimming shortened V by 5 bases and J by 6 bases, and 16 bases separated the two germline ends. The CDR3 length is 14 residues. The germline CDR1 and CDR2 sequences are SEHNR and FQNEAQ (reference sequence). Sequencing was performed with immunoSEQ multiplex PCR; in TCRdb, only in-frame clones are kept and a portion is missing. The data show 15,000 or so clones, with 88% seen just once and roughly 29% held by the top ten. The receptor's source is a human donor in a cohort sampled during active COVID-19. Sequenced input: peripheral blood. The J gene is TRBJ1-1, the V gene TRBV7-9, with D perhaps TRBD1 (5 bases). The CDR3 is CASSEKGGQAEAFF. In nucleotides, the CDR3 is TGTGCCAGCAGCGAGAAGGGAGGACAAGCTGAAGCTTTCTTT.